The present T cell receptor beta chain was sequenced within a study of blood T cells in healthy people across ages. This clonotype was recorded a few times. This CDR3 comprises 14 residues. Trimming took 3 bases from V and 7 from J, leaving 15 bases between them. A second roughly 7 to 11 cycle PCR used barcoded and J-beta primers. Via MiXCR, TCRdb re-called the 5' RACE reads, giving one row per CDR3 protein. In the table there are fewer than 2 million distinct CDR3 sequences, more than 35% of which are singletons. The TCR sequence derives from a human donor in good health. The gene calls are TRBV12-3 or TRBV12-4 and TRBJ1-2; D call uncertain. Material: blood. CDR3 sequence: CASSFSGLNGGYTF. The CDR3 coding sequence is TGTGCCAGCAGTTTTTCCGGGCTTAACGGTGGCTACACCTTC.